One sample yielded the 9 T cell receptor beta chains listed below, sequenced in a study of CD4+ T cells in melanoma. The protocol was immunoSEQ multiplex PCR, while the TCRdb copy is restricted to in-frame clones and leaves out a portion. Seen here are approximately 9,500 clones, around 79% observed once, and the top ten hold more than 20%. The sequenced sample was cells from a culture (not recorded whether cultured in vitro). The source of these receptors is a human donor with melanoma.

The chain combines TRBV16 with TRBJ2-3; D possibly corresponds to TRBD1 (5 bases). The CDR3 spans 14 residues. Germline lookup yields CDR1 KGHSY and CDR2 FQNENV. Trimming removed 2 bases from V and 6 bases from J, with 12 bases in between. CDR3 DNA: TGTGCCAGCAGCCAACTGGGGCTTGGCGATACGCAGTATTTT. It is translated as CASSQLGLGDTQYF.

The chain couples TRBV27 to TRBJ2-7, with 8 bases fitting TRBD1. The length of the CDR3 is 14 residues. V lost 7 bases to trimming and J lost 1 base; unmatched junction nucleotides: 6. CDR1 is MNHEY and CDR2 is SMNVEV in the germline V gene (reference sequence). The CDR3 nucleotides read TGTGCCAGCATGACCGGGACAGGATCCTACGAGCAGTACTTC. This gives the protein CASMTGTGSYEQYF.

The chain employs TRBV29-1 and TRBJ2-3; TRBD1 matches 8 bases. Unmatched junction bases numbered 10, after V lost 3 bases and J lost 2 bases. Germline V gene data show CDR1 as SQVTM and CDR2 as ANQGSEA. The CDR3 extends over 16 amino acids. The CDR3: CSVDRTGNSFTDTQYF. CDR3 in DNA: TGCAGCGTTGATAGGACAGGGAACTCATTCACAGATACGCAGTATTTT.

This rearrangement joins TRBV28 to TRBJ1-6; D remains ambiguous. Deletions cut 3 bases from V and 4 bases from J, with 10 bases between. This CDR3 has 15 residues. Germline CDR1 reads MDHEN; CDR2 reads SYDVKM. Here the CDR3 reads CASSLGTFYNSPLHF. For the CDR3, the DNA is TGTGCCAGCAGTTTGGGCACTTTTTATAATTCACCCCTCCACTTT.

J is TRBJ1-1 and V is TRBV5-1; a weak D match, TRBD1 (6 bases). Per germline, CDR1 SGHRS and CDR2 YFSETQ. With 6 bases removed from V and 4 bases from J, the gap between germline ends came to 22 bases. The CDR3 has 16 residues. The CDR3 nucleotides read TGCGCCAGCATCAAGGCTTACAGGGTTGAGGGCACTGAAGCTTTCTTT. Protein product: CASIKAYRVEGTEAFF.

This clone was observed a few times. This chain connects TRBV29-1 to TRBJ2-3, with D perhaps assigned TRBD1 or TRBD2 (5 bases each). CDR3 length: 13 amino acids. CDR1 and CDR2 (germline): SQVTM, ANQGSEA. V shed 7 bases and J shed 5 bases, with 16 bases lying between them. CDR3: CSASRDLRDTQYF. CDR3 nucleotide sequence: TGCAGCGCCTCCCGGGACCTACGAGATACGCAGTATTTT.

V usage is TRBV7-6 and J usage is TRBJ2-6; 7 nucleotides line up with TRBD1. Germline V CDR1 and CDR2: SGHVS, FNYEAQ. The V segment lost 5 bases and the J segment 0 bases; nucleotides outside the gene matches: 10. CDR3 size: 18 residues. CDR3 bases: TGTGCCAGCAGCCGTACGGGGACAGCGGCCTCTGGGGCCAACGTCCTGACTTTC. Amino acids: CASSRTGTAASGANVLTF.

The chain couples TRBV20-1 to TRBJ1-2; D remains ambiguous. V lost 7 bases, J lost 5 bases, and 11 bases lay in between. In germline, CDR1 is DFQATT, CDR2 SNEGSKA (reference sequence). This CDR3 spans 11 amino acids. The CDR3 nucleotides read TGCAGTGTTTACACGGTATATGGCTACACCTTC. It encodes CSVYTVYGYTF.

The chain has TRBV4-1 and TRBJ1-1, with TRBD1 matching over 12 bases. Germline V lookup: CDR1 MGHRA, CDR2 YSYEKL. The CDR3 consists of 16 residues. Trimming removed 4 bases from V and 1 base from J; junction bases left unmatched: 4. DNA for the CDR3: TGCGCCAGCAGCCGGGGGACAGGGGGCCAGAACACTGAAGCTTTCTTT. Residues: CASSRGTGGQNTEAFF.